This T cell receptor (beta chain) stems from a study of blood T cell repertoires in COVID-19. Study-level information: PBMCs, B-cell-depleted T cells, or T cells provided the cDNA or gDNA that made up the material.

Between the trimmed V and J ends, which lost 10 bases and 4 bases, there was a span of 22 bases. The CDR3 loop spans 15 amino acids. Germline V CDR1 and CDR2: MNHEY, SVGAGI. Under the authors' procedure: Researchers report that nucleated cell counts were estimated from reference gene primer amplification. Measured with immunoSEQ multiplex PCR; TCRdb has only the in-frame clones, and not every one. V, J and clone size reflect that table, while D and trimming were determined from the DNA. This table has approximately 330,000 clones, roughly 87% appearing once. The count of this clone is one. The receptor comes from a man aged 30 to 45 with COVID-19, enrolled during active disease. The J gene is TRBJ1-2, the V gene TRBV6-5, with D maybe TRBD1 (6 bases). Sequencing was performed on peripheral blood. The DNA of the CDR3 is TGTGCCACCCAGTTACAGGTGGGCAGGGGCTATGGCTACACCTTC. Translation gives CATQLQVGRGYGYTF.